These 23 T cell receptor beta chains share one sample of origin, sequenced in a study of neurological immune-mediated disorders. TCRdb reprocessed the 5' RACE reads with MiXCR, giving one entry per CDR3 protein. Among about 120,000 distinct CDR3 sequences, about 3.4% were seen once, and the ten largest hold 1% to 1.5%. Sequenced material: PBMCs. The receptors stem from a woman aged 25 to 39 with multiple sclerosis.

This clonotype was detected ten times or more. V is TRBV5-5 and J is TRBJ2-7; 9 nucleotides line up with TRBD2. Trimming took 0 bases from V and 4 from J; bases not matched to a gene: 5. The CDR3 covers 15 residues. Per the germline V gene, CDR1 is SGHKS and CDR2 is YYEKEE (reference sequence). The CDR3 coding sequence is TGTGCCAGCAGCTTGGCGTCTAGCGGGATTTACGAGCAGTACTTC. Translating gives CASSLASSGIYEQYF.

This clonotype was counted ten times or more. The rearrangement joins TRBV5-5 to TRBJ1-1; D unclear. CDR1 and CDR2 from the germline V gene are SGHKS and YYEKEE (reference sequence). V was cut by 4 bases and J by 6 bases, with 16 bases left in between. CDR3 length: 14 residues. CDR3 sequence: CASSVEGPWAEAFF. DNA for the CDR3: TGTGCCAGCAGCGTGGAAGGCCCTTGGGCTGAAGCTTTCTTT.

This clonotype has at least ten counts. V usage is TRBV9 and J usage is TRBJ2-1; 9 bases align to TRBD2. With V trimmed by 0 bases and J by 1 base, 14 bases remained unmatched. The CDR3 is 20 residues long. Germline loops: CDR1 SGDLS, CDR2 YYNGEE. The CDR3 DNA reads as TGTGCCAGCAGCGTAGCTACTGGTCGGGCTAGCGGGATGTCCTACAATGAGCAGTTCTTC. Its translation: CASSVATGRASGMSYNEQFF.

This clonotype showed up many times. The chain combines TRBV29-1 with TRBJ1-3; 8 nucleotides line up with TRBD1. CDR1 SQVTM and CDR2 ANQGSEA come from the germline V gene. Unmatched junction bases numbered 5, after V lost 7 bases and J lost 3 bases. The CDR3 has 13 residues. CDR3 region: CSGTGKGGNTIYF. The CDR3 DNA sequence: TGCAGCGGGACAGGGAAGGGTGGAAACACCATATATTTT.

This clonotype was counted ten times or more. The chain has TRBV6-2 or TRBV6-3 and TRBJ1-5; 7 nucleotides match TRBD1. This CDR3 contains 18 residues. V lost 3 bases to trimming and J lost 7 bases; unmatched junction nucleotides: 18. In germline, CDR1 is MNHEY, CDR2 SVGEGT. The chain's CDR3 is CASSYTGTVREVGQPQHF. The DNA for the CDR3 is TGTGCCAGCAGTTATACCGGGACAGTCCGCGAAGTGGGGCAGCCCCAGCATTTT.

This clonotype turned up a few times. V usage is TRBV6-2 or TRBV6-3 and J usage is TRBJ2-2; D unclear. V shed 8 bases and J shed 5 bases, with 9 bases lying between them. This CDR3 is 12 amino acids long. Germline CDR1 and CDR2: MNHEY and SVGEGT. The CDR3 bases are TGTGCCAGCGGACGAGTAACCGGGGAGCTGTTTTTT. Protein product: CASGRVTGELFF.

This clonotype was recorded many times. J is TRBJ1-1 and V is TRBV19; D uncertain. CDR3 length equals 15 residues. Germline values: CDR1 LNHDA, CDR2 SQIVND (reference sequence). Between the trimmed V and J ends, which lost 6 bases and 1 base, there was a span of 15 bases. CDR3 sequence reads: CASRARGVGNTEAFF. CDR3 in DNA: TGTGCCAGTAGAGCCCGGGGAGTGGGGAACACTGAAGCTTTCTTT.

This clonotype showed up many times. The chain has TRBV7-2 and TRBJ2-2; TRBD1 might be the D (5 bases). Germline loops: CDR1 SGHTA, CDR2 FQGNSA. The CDR3 is made up of 15 amino acids. V was cut by 2 bases and J by 1 base, with 8 bases left in between. The CDR3 DNA follows: TGTGCCAGCAGCTTAAGTCAGGGGAACACCGGGGAGCTGTTTTTT. Amino acids: CASSLSQGNTGELFF.

In this sample, this clonotype turned up many times. The chain carries TRBV20-1 and TRBJ1-1, with 11 positions matching TRBD1. The CDR3 has 15 residues. Germline assignment: CDR1 DFQATT and CDR2 SNEGSKA (reference sequence). V shed 2 bases, J shed 7 bases, and the junction held 9 bases outside the gene matches. The CDR3 here is CSARIGGQGAGEAFF. DNA of the CDR3: TGCAGTGCTAGAATTGGTGGACAGGGGGCTGGTGAAGCTTTCTTT.

This clonotype has ten or more counts. This chain uses TRBV19 with TRBJ1-2, with TRBD1 matching over 9 bases. There are 16 residues in the CDR3. Per the germline V gene, CDR1 is LNHDA and CDR2 is SQIVND (reference sequence). With 3 bases clipped from V and 3 bases from J, the junction kept 8 bases outside the gene matches. The CDR3 is CASSIGGQGTYYGYTF. For the CDR3, the DNA is TGTGCCAGTAGTATTGGAGGACAGGGGACGTACTATGGCTACACCTTC.

The rearrangement joins TRBV4-1 to TRBJ1-1; D gene unclear. The CDR3 loop spans 15 amino acids. The V gene lost 0 bases and the J gene lost 0 bases, with 8 bases spanning the gap. Germline lookup yields CDR1 MGHRA and CDR2 YSYEKL. The CDR3 region is CASSQEATLNTEAFF. Written as DNA, the CDR3 is TGCGCCAGCAGCCAAGAGGCCACTCTGAACACTGAAGCTTTCTTT.

This clonotype showed up many times. The chain uses TRBV20-1 and TRBJ2-1; D is possibly TRBD2 (5 bases). CDR1 and CDR2 (germline): DFQATT, SNEGSKA (reference sequence). The CDR3 runs 11 residues. Trimming took 6 bases from V and 6 from J, leaving 9 bases between them. The CDR3 region is CSARTSNEQFF. The DNA of the CDR3 is TGCAGTGCAAGAACTAGCAATGAGCAGTTCTTC.

At least ten counts were recorded for this clonotype. The chain combines TRBV18 with TRBJ1-2; the D gene is possibly TRBD1 (6 bases). Germline V CDR1 and CDR2: KGHSH, LQKENI. V was trimmed by 5 bases and J by 4 bases, leaving 23 bases between them. The CDR3 covers 17 residues. CDR3 sequence (DNA): TGTGCCAGCTCAATCTTAGAACGACAGGCCCATACCTATGGCTACACCTTC. This sequence encodes CASSILERQAHTYGYTF.

This clonotype was seen ten or more times. This chain uses TRBV4-3 with TRBJ2-7; D gene uncertain. CDR3 length: 12 residues. Germline V gene lookup returns CDR1 LGHNA and CDR2 YSLEER. Trimming took off 1 base at V and 6 bases at J, with 7 bases between the two ends. For the CDR3, the DNA is TGCGCCAGCAGCCAAGGGAAAACCGAGCAGTACTTC. It specifies CASSQGKTEQYF.

This clonotype occurred many times. The V gene is TRBV5-1, the J gene TRBJ1-1; 9 positions match TRBD1. J gave up 4 bases and V 3 bases, and 7 bases lay outside the gene matches. The CDR3 sequence is 15 residues long. Germline V gene sequence: CDR1 SGHRS, CDR2 YFSETQ. CDR3 sequence (DNA): TGCGCCAGCAGCTCCCCGGACAGGGGCGGCACTGAAGCTTTCTTT. Amino acids: CASSSPDRGGTEAFF.

This clonotype was detected ten times or more. V is TRBV20-1 and J is TRBJ1-6; D gene unclear. The CDR3 loop spans 13 amino acids. Germline V gene data show CDR1 as DFQATT and CDR2 as SNEGSKA (reference sequence). Trimming removed 3 bases from V and 10 bases from J, with 13 bases in between. This CDR3 is CSARTPGGSPLHF. CDR3 nucleotides: TGCAGTGCTAGGACCCCGGGTGGATCACCCCTCCACTTT.

This clonotype was counted many times. This sequence joins TRBV19 and TRBJ1-1; D is unclear. From germline, CDR1 is LNHDA and CDR2 SQIVND (reference sequence). Trimming left V 6 bases short and J 1 base short, with 9 bases between. The CDR3 is 13 amino acids. The CDR3 here is CASSRWGNTEAFF. The CDR3 DNA sequence: TGTGCCAGTAGCCGGTGGGGGAACACTGAAGCTTTCTTT. Full variable domain (missing parts from reference TRBV19 and TRBJ1-1): DGGITQSPKYLFRKEGQNVTLSCEQNLNHDAMYWYRQDPGQGLRLIYYSQIVNDFQKGDIAEGYSVSREKKESFPLTVTSAQKNPTAFYLCASSRWGNTEAFFGQGTRLTVV.

There are many counts of this clonotype. The chain couples TRBV7-9 to TRBJ2-1; D gene ambiguous. V was trimmed by 2 bases and J by 9 bases, leaving 8 bases between them. Germline CDR1 and CDR2: SEHNR and FQNEAQ (reference sequence). The CDR3 totals 12 residues. CDR3 loop: CASSLSQFEQFF. The CDR3 bases are TGTGCCAGCAGCTTATCCCAGTTTGAGCAGTTCTTC.

At least ten counts were recorded for this clonotype. The chain uses TRBV18 and TRBJ1-5; no firm D call. CDR1 is KGHSH and CDR2 is LQKENI in the germline V gene. V was cut by 4 bases and J by 6 bases, with 16 bases left in between. CDR3 length equals 15 residues. The CDR3 region is CASSHEPGGSQPQHF. The DNA of the CDR3 is TGTGCCAGCTCACACGAACCTGGAGGTTCTCAGCCCCAGCATTTT.

This clonotype rates as medium-sized (0.01 to 0.1%). The J gene is TRBJ1-1, the V gene TRBV20-1, with a tentative D call TRBD1 (5 bases). Trimming cost V 3 bases and J 3 bases, with 8 bases left between them. The germline V gene has CDR1 DFQATT and CDR2 SNEGSKA (reference sequence). The length of the CDR3 is 12 residues. CDR3 residues: CSASRGDTEAFF. The DNA for the CDR3 is TGCAGTGCTAGTCGGGGGGACACTGAAGCTTTCTTT.

Ten or more counts support this clonotype. V and J are TRBV4-3 and TRBJ2-4; 9 bases are shared with TRBD1. This CDR3 has 13 residues. Germline-derived CDR1 and CDR2 are LGHNA and YSLEER. The junction had 3 bases not matched to a gene; V was cut back by 1 base and J by 11 bases. CDR3 sequence: CASSQGTGDFQYF. In nucleotides, the CDR3 is TGCGCCAGCAGCCAAGGGACAGGGGATTTTCAGTACTTC.

This clonotype was picked up many times. J is TRBJ2-1 and V is TRBV6-2 or TRBV6-3; the D gene is possibly TRBD2 (6 bases). V dropped 6 bases and J dropped 8 bases, with 17 bases sitting between them. The V gene's germline CDR1 is MNHEY and CDR2 SVGEGT. This CDR3 is built from 14 residues. For the CDR3, the DNA is TGTGCCAGCAGGCTTCGGGACTCCCTACATGAGCAGTTCTTC. Protein product: CASRLRDSLHEQFF.

This clonotype was picked up many times. J is TRBJ2-7 and V is TRBV5-1; the D gene is possibly TRBD1 (6 bases). The CDR3 totals 14 residues. V lost 3 bases, J lost 4 bases, and 14 bases lay in between. Germline V lookup: CDR1 SGHRS, CDR2 YFSETQ. CDR3 protein: CASSSLRDTYEQYF. The DNA of the CDR3 is TGCGCCAGCAGCTCGCTCCGGGACACTTACGAGCAGTACTTC.